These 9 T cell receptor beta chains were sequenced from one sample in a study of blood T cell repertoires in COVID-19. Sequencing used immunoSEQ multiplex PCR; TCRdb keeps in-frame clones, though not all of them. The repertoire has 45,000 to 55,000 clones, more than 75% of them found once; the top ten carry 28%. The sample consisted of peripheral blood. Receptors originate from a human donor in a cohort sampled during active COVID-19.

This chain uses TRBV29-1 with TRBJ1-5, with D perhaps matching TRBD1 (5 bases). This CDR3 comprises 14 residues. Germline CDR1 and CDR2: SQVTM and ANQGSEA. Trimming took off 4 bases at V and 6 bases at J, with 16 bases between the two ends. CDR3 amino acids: CSVGPGPGGQPQHF. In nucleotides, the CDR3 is TGCAGCGTTGGGCCGGGCCCCGGGGGTCAGCCCCAGCATTTT.

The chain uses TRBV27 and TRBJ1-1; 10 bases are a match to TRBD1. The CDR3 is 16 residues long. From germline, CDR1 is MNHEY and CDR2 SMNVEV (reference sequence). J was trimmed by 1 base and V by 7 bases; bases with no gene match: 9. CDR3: CASTVRQGAPNTEAFF. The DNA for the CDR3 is TGTGCCAGCACTGTCAGACAGGGGGCCCCGAACACTGAAGCTTTCTTT.

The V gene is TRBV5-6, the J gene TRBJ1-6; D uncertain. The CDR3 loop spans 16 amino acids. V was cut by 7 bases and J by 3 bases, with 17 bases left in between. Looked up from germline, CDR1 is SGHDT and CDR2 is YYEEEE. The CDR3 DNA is TGTGCCAGCCGCGATCGGGTGGCGAGCTATAATTCACCCCTCCACTTT. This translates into CASRDRVASYNSPLHF.

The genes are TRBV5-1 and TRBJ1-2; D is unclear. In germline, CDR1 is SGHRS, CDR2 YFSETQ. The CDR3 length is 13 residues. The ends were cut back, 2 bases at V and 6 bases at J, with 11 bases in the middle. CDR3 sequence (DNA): TGCGCCAGCAGCTTTGAAGCTTCCGATGGCTACACCTTC. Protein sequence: CASSFEASDGYTF.

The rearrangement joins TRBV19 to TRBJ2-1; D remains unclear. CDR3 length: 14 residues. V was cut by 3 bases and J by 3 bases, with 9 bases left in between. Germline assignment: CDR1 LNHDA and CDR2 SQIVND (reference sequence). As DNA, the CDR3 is TGTGCCAGTAGTATTGCAGTCAGCTACAATGAGCAGTTCTTC. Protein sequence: CASSIAVSYNEQFF.

The chain's CDR3 is CASSLGTGGREQFF. CDR3 DNA sequence: TGCGCCAGCAGCTTGGGGACAGGGGGGCGTGAGCAGTTCTTC. V and J are TRBV5-1 and TRBJ2-1; 10 positions match TRBD1. CDR1 is SGHRS and CDR2 is YFSETQ in the germline V gene. This CDR3 has 14 residues. Trimming at V came to 0 bases and at J to 9 bases, leaving 3 bases not matched to a gene.

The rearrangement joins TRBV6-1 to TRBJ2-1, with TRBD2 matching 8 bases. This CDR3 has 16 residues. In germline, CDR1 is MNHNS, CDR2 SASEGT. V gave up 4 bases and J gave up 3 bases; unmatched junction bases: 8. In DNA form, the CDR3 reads TGTGCCAGCAGTGTAGCGGGACTAGGGGGCTACAATGAGCAGTTCTTC. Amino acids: CASSVAGLGGYNEQFF.

The DNA of the CDR3 is TGTGCAAGTCGCTTAGCCGGGACAGGGGTTCGGGCTAGCCACAATGAGCAGTTCTTC. Its protein is CASRLAGTGVRASHNEQFF. The chain carries TRBV12-2 and TRBJ2-1; the table's D call of TRBD1 was not tested on the DNA. TRBV12-2 is deemed a pseudogene. CDR3 size: 19 residues.

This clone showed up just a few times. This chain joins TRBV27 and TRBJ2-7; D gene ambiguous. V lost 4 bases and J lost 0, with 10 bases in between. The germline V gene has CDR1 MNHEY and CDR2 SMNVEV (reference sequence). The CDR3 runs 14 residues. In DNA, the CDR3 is TGTGCCAGCAGTTCACAGTATAGCTCCTACGAGCAGTACTTC. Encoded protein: CASSSQYSSYEQYF.